The T cell receptor (beta chain) described here comes from a study of human T cells and chemical hapten exposure. Study summary: Sensitization used 2% DPC on about 2 cm by about 2 cm upper inner arm skin. Read at 6 days, the patch tests placed 0.01% DPC on the upper back. Cases of alopecia areata, totalis or universalis occurred in a predominantly female patient group.

The time point denotes: patch test 3, about 24 weeks after DPC sensitization. The treatment: therapeutic diphenylcyclopropenone sensitization with weekly scalp DPC. The study used a library that attached unique molecular identifiers to individual cDNA molecules. TCRdb processed the RACE reads anew with MiXCR; each CDR3 protein has one entry. The table records more than 70,000 distinct CDR3 sequences, approximately 11% of them present only once. Trimming shortened V by 8 bases and J by 4 bases, and 11 bases separated the two germline ends. There are 11 residues in the CDR3. Germline V lookup: CDR1 DFQATT, CDR2 SNEGSKA (reference sequence). Many counts were recorded for this clonotype.

The rearrangement joins TRBV20-1 to TRBJ1-1; D is unresolved. The receptor comes from a young woman with alopecia areata. Some clones in this sample may be carry-over from other donors' samples. The input for sequencing was whole blood, taken in connection with sensitization to the hapten diphenylcyclopropenone (DPC). The CDR3: CSQAVVTEAFF. CDR3 in DNA: TGCAGTCAGGCGGTGGTCACTGAAGCTTTCTTT.